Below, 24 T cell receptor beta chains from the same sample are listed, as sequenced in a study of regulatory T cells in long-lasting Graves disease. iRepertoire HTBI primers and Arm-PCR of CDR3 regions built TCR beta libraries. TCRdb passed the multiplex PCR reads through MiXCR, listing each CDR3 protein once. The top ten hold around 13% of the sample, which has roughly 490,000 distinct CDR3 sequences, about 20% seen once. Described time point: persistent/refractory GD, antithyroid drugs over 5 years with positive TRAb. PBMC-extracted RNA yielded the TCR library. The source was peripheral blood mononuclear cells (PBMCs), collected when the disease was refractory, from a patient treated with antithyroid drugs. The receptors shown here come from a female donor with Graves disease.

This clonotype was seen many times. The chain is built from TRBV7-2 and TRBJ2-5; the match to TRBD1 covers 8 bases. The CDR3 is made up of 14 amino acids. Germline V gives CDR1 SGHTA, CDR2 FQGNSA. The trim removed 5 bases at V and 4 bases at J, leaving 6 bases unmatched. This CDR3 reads CASSNDRGRETQYF. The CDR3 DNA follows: TGTGCCAGCAGCAACGACAGGGGAAGAGAGACCCAGTACTTC. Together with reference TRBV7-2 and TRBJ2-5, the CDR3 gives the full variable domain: GAGVSQSPSNKVTEKGKDVELRCDPISGHTALYWYRQSLGQGLEFLIYFQGNSAPDKSGLPSDRFSAERTGGSVSTLTIQRTQQEDSAVYLCASSNDRGRETQYFGPGTRLLVL.

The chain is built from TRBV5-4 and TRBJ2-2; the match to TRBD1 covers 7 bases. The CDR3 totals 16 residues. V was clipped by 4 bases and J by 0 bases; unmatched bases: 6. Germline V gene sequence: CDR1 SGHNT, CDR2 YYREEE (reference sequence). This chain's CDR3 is CASSKGQFANTGELFF. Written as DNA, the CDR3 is TGTGCCAGCAGCAAGGGACAGTTCGCGAACACCGGGGAGCTGTTTTTT.

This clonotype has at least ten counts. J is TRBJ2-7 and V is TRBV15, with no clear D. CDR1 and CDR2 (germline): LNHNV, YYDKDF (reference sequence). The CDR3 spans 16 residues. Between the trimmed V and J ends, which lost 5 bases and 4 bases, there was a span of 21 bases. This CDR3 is CATSQDGGQFGYEQYF. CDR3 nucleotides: TGTGCCACCAGCCAAGACGGTGGCCAGTTCGGATACGAGCAGTACTTC. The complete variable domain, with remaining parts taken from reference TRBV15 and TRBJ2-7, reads DAMVIQNPRYQVTQFGKPVTLSCSQTLNHNVMYWYQQKSSQAPKLLFHYYDKDFNNEADTPDNFQSRRPNTSFCFLDIRSPGLGDTAMYLCATSQDGGQFGYEQYFGPGTRLTVT.

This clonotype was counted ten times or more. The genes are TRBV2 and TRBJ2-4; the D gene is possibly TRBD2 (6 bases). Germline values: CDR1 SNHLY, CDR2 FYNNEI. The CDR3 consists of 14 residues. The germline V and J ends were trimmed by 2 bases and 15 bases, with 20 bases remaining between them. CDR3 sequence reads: CASSEYTSGMEGYF. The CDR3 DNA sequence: TGTGCCAGCAGTGAATATACTTCAGGGATGGAGGGGTACTTC.

The DNA of the CDR3 is TGTGCCAGCAGCCATGTAGATGGGACTAGCGGGACCACCTACGAGCAGTACTTC. Residues: CASSHVDGTSGTTYEQYF. The chain recombines TRBV4-2 with TRBJ2-7, with TRBD2 identical over 13 bases. CDR1 is LGHNA, CDR2 YNFKEQ, per germline. The CDR3 extends over 18 amino acids. V gave up 3 bases and J gave up 2 bases; unmatched junction bases: 10.

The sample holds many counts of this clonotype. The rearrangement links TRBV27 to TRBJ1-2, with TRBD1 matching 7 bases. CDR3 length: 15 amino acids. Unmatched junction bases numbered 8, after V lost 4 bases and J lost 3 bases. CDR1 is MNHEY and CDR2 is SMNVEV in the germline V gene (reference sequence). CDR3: CASSSSLDRYYGYTF. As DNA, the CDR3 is TGTGCCAGCAGTTCCTCCCTGGACAGGTACTATGGCTACACCTTC.

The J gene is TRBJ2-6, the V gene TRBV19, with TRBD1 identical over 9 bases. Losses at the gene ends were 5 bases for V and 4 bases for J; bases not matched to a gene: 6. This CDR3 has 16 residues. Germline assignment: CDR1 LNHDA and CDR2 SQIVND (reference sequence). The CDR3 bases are TGTGCCAGTAGTCCGGGACAGGGTAACGGGGCCAACGTCCTGACTTTC. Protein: CASSPGQGNGANVLTF.

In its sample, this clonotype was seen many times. The CDR3 coding sequence is TGCAGCGTTTTTAATCAGGGGGCGACAGGCATTCAGTACTTC. Translating gives CSVFNQGATGIQYF. The rearrangement uses TRBV29-1 and TRBJ2-4; TRBD1 agrees at 8 bases. Germline trimming cut 5 bases from V and 9 bases from J; bases unmatched to any gene: 12. The germline V gene encodes CDR1 SQVTM and CDR2 ANQGSEA. The CDR3 is made up of 14 amino acids.

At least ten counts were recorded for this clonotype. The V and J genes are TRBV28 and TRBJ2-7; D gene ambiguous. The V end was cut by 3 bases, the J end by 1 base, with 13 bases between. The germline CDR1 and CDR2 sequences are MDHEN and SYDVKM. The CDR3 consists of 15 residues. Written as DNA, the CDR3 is TGTGCCAGCAGTTTGGCCTTGGGCGCATCCTACGAGCAGTACTTC. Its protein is CASSLALGASYEQYF. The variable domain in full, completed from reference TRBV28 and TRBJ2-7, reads DVKVTQSSRYLVKRTGEKVFLECVQDMDHENMFWYRQDPGLGLRLIYFSYDVKMKEKGDIPEGYSVSREKKERFSLILESASTNQTSMYLCASSLALGASYEQYFGPGTRLTVT.

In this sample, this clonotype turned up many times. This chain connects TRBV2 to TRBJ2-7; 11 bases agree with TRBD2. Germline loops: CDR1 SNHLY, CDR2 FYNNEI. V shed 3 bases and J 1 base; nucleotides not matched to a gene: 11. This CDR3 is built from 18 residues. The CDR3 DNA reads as TGTGCCAGCAGTGACACTAGCGGGAGACGGGGGCTTTCCTACGAGCAGTACTTC. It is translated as CASSDTSGRRGLSYEQYF.

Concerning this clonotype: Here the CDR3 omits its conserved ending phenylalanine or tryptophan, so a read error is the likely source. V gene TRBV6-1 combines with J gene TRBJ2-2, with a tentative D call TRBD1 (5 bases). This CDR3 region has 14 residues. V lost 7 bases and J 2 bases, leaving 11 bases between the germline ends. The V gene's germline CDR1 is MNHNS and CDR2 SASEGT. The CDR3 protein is CASNIDSNTGELFS. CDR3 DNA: TGTGCCAGCAACATCGACAGCAACACCGGGGAGCTGTTTTCT.

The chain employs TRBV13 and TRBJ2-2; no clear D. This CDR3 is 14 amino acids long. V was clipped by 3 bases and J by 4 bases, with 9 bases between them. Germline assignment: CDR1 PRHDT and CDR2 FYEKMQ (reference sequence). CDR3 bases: TGTGCCAGCAGCTTTTGGTCTGGCACCGGGGAGCTGTTTTTT. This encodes CASSFWSGTGELFF.

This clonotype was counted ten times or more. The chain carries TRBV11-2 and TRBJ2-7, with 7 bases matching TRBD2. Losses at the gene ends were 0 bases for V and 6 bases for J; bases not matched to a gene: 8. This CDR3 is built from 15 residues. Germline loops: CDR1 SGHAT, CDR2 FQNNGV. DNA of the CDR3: TGTGCCAGCAGCTTAGATCGGGGCGGGAGAATCGAGCAGTACTTC. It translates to CASSLDRGGRIEQYF.

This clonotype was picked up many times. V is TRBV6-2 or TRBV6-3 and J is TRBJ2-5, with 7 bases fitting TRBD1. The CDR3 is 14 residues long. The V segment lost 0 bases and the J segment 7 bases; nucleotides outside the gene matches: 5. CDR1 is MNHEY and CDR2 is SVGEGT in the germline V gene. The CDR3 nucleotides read TGTGCCAGCAGTTACTCGAGGGGGCGTGGGACCCAGTACTTC. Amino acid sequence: CASSYSRGRGTQYF.

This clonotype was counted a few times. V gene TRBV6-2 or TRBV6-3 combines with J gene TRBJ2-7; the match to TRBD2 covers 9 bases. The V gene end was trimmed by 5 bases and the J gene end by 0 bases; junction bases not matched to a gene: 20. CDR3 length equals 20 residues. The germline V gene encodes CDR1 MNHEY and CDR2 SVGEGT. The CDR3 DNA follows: TGTGCCAGCAGTGAAGTCTTCCTAGCGGGGAATAAATACTACTCCTACGAGCAGTACTTC. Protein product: CASSEVFLAGNKYYSYEQYF.

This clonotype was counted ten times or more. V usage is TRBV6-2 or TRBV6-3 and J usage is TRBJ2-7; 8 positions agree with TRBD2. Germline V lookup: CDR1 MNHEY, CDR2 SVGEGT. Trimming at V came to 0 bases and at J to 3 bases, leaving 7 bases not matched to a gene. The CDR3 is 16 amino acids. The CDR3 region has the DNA TGTGCCAGCAGTTACTCAACAGCGGGAGCGAACTACGAGCAGTACTTC. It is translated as CASSYSTAGANYEQYF.

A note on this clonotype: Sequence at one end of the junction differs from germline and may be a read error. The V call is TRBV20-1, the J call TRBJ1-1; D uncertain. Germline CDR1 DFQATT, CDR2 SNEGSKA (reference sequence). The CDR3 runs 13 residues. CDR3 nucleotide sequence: TGCAGTGCCCCGGACGGGGTGAAAACTGAAGCTTTCTTT. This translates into CSAPDGVKTEAFF.

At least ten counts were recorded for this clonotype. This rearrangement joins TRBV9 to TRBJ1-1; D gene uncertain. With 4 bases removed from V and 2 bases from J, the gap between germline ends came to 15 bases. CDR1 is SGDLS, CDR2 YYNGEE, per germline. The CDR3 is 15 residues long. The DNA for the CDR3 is TGTGCCAGCAGCCCCGAGGCCCAGGCTAACACTGAAGCTTTCTTT. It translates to CASSPEAQANTEAFF.

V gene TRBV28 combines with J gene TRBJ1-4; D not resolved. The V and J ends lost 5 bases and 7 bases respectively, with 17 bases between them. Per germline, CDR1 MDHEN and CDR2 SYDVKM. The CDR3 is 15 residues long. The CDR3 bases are TGTGCCAGCAGTCGGCCGGGTTCTTTGATTGAAAAACTGTTTTTT. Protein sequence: CASSRPGSLIEKLFF.

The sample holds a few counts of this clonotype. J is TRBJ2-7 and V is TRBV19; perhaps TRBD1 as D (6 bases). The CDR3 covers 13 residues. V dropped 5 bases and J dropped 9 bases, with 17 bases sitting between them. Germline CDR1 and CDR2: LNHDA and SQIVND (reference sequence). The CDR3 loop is CASSSQGSTAQYF. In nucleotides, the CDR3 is TGTGCCAGTAGTTCACAGGGCTCTACGGCGCAGTACTTC.

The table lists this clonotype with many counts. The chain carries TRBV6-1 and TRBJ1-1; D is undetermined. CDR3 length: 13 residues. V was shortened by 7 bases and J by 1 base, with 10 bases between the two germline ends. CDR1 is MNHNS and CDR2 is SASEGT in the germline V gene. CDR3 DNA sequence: TGTGCCAGCACCCTCGTTTCGAACACTGAAGCTTTCTTT. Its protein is CASTLVSNTEAFF.

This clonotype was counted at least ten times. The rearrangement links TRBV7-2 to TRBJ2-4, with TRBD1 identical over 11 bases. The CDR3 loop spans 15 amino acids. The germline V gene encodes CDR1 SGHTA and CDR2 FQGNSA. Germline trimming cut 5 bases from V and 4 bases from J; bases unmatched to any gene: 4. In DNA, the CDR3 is TGTGCCAGCAGCACCCGGGACAGGGGGAAAAACATTCAGTACTTC. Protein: CASSTRDRGKNIQYF.

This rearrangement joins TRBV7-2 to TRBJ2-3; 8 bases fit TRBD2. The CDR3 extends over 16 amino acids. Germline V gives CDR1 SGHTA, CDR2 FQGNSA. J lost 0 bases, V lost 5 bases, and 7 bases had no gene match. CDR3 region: CASSQPAGGSTDTQYF. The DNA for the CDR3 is TGTGCCAGCAGCCAACCGGCGGGGGGAAGCACAGATACGCAGTATTTT.

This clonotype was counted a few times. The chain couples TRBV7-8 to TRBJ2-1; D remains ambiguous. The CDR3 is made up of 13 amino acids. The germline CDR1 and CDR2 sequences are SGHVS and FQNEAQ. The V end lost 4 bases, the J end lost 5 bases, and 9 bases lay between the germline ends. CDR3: CASSSFFDNEQFF. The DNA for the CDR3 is TGTGCCAGCAGCTCCTTTTTCGACAATGAGCAGTTCTTC.